This T cell receptor beta chain derives from a study of T cell changes during pregnancy in multiple sclerosis. Trimming stripped 0 bases from V and 7 bases from J, with 12 bases between. There are 13 residues in the CDR3. Germline CDR1 GTSNPN, CDR2 SVGIG (reference sequence). Here immunoSEQ multiplex PCR was the method, and the copy in TCRdb shows in-frame clones only, minus some. The sample shows over 35,000 clones, almost 95% of them seen only once. The TCR comes from a female donor with multiple sclerosis, enrolled in a pregnancy study. Sequencing used CD8+ T cells from peripheral blood mononuclear cells, obtained in the third trimester of pregnancy. The chain uses TRBV30 and TRBJ1-1; D is uncertain. The CDR3 spells CAWSVGEGIEAFF. CDR3 DNA: TGTGCCTGGAGTGTGGGTGAGGGAATTGAAGCTTTCTTT.